This entry concerns a single T cell receptor beta chain. The data belong to a study of blood T cell repertoires in COVID-19. Study overall: The origin of the acute and convalescent COVID-19 samples was the United States, Italy and Spain. Nucleic acid was either cDNA or gDNA, and it came from T cells, B-cell-depleted T cells, or PBMCs.

Source study methods: Estimation of nucleated cell counts was performed using reference gene primer amplification. Generated by immunoSEQ multiplex PCR, the TCRdb table keeps only in-frame clones and is missing some. That table supplies the V and J calls and clone size; D and trimming were determined from the DNA. Here the sample spans about 61,000 clones, 60% to 80% being singletons. CDR3 length equals 15 residues. After removal of 0 bases from V and 3 bases from J, the junction contained 5 bases not matched to a gene. CDR1 is SGHNT and CDR2 is YYREEE in the germline V gene (reference sequence). Sequencing used peripheral blood. The gene calls are TRBV5-4 and TRBJ2-5; TRBD2 agrees at 7 bases. The receptor was derived from an elderly man with active or convalescent COVID-19. This chain's CDR3 is CASSLVASGEETQYF. CDR3 DNA: TGTGCCAGCAGCTTGGTGGCTAGCGGTGAAGAGACCCAGTACTTC.